This entry features one TCR beta chain sequence. Its antigen is currently not known. No much larger clonotype is one base removed from it; base qualities were not supplied. This sample stems from a study of cytomegalovirus exposure and HLA in healthy donors (TCRdb year 2017). For the wider study: In an earlier analysis of some 550 of the donors, about 270 Gb of sequence data and some 120 million unique TCR beta sequences from 180 million or so T cells were reported. Of the roughly 400 genotyped donors, roughly 85% fell in the genetic ancestry cluster associated with self-reported Caucasian donors. Among under 450 genotyped donors of the cohort, an average of around 240,000 unique TCR beta nucleotide sequences were sequenced per donor, roughly 20% of them non-productive. High-throughput TCR immunosequencing, statistical association of individual TCRs with disease status, and machine learning were combined to predict cytomegalovirus infection status. HLA typing included class I and class II loci at four-digit resolution. All discovery cohort repertoires had been generated on a single sequencing platform. In the later analysis, no new phenotypic data were used to find candidate immune exposures; instead, reliance was placed on TCR beta sequences and their occurrence across donors. About 300 gigabases of sequencing data and around 87 million unique TCR sequences were included in an early release covering about 620 HLA-typed donors. Because of strong linkage in the cohort, four to six DR-DQ haplotypes were treated as single units for association and clustering. In an earlier analysis of around 540 of the donors, high-throughput TCR beta sequencing was used to judge whether each TCR beta V gene segment behaved as functional or pseudogenic. The study was designed to test whether signatures of past pathogen exposure could be identified by cataloging public T cell receptors. A later analysis re-examined previously published TCR beta repertoires from about 700 donors and added high-resolution HLA genotyping to investigate patterns of TCR occurrence. Using immunosequencing, the study profiled T cell repertoires from 640 or so subjects and related those repertoires to cytomegalovirus serostatus. The number of donors typed differed by locus, with roughly 629-640 for A, B, C, DRB1 and DQB1, around 520 for DQA1, 606 for DPA1, and roughly 450 for DPB1. Donor age, sex, ethnicity and CMV serostatus were compiled together with the repertoire data. A separate validation cohort of 100 to 150 different subjects was used in addition to the roughly 700-subject first cohort. A later genetic analysis took genome-wide SNP genotypes for about three fifths of the 666 donors and used that subset as a discovery cohort.

The cohort was made up of about 670 healthy bone marrow donors. All cohort members were sampled while nominally healthy, although unrecorded immune exposures were likely present. The donor was CMV seronegative and was included in the group of hundreds of seronegative cohort members. A peripheral blood sample was provided by each donor, and peripheral blood mononuclear cells were used for TCR beta sequencing. Genomic DNA was extracted from the blood cell samples with the Qiagen DNeasy Blood Extraction Kit. The library was produced with the immunoSEQ multiplex PCR assay. For the multiplex PCR, a mixture combining 60 forward primers for TCR Vbeta segments and 13 reverse primers for TCR Jbeta segments was used. The CDR3 region of rearranged TCR beta genes was amplified from genomic DNA by a multiplex PCR assay. Amplified TCR beta libraries were sequenced as 87-base-pair reads on the Illumina HiSeq System. From the authors' description of their analysis: Across the roughly 670 repertoires, a later analysis counted roughly 84 million unique TCR beta chains, 9.5 million to 12 million of which were shared by at least two donors. To remove PCR and sequencing errors, raw reads were error-corrected and collapsed into unique sequences using a nearest-neighbor algorithm that merged closely related sequences. To assign V, D and J gene segments, CDR3 sequences were aligned to IMGT reference sequences. Each retained sequence needed at least a six-nucleotide match to both a V gene segment and a J gene segment. A rearrangement counted as productive if the CDR3 had no stop codons and remained in frame with V and J, and every other rearrangement counted as non-productive. Following IMGT convention, CDR3 was defined as the stretch from the second conserved V-encoded cysteine to the conserved J-encoded phenylalanine. Sequences without an unambiguous match to a single V gene segment were excluded from the earlier analysis of about 600 of the donors. In an earlier analysis of 587 of the donors, a V segment was called functional when productive rearrangements were above 56.7%, and segregating when the standard deviation between donors exceeded 5%. A statistical classification framework was built to diagnose cytomegalovirus status from the catalog of TCR beta chain sequences. In a later analysis, V and J genes were assigned by comparing TCR nucleotide sequences against IMGT/GENE-DB human TR gene sequences. A later analysis assigned CDR3 sequences and most-parsimonious VDJ recombination scenarios with the TCRdist pipeline. In a later analysis, each TCR beta chain was defined by its CDR3 amino acid sequence together with its V-gene family, and reads without a unique V-gene family were excluded. A later analysis removed over 500 highly shared, low-generation-probability nucleotide sequences to deal with suspected cross-contamination and a sequencing artifact. For each public chain, a later analysis derived a clonal expansion index from normalized ranks of inferred template counts within each repertoire. Generation probabilities in a later analysis came from a VDJ recombination model fitted to out-of-frame rearrangements, and those results were checked against IGoR. A later analysis scored TCR-TCR, TCR-HLA and TCR-CMV co-occurrence with hypergeometric tests, applying a repertoire-size bias correction to TCR pairs. To estimate false discovery rates, a later analysis permuted the HLA or CMV assignments 20 times. In a later analysis, co-occurring TCRs were grouped with DBSCAN, and TCRdist sequence similarity was added when clustering was performed within HLA-allele-positive subsets. For co-occurrence clustering, repertoires with fewer than 30,000 or more than 120,000 public chains were excluded, along with a handful of repertoires with anomalous nucleotide sharing. TCRdb carries this immuneACCESS record with in-frame sequences only. Its versions omit some clonotypes, under half of them owing to an unresolved V gene in the studies checked, with the rest unexplained. D and trimming were read from the DNA, whereas the V and J calls and clone size are those reported in that table. The sample table lists some 130,000 clones, over 60% of them with a count of one. The ten largest clones capture over 2.5% of the sample.

The study at large found these results: Compared with the approximately 710-donor mean, donors in an Asian-associated ancestry cluster had fewer N-insertions in productive TCRs, according to a later genetic analysis. According to a later analysis, most CMV-associated TCR beta chains appeared to be HLA-restricted, and the HLA associations seemed to be driven largely by CMV exposure. Across donors, most TCR sequences were observed very rarely, whereas some public TCRs were present in many individuals. Compared with equally common non-associated chains, HLA-associated TCR beta chains in a later analysis were more clonally expanded and had lower generation probabilities. For the cohort, immune exposure information was limited to CMV serostatus. Because some donors lacked HLA typing at each locus, the association tests relied only on the typed subset. A later analysis associated approximately 17,000 TCR beta sequences with specific HLA alleles at a false discovery rate of 0.05. An earlier analysis of around 600 of the donors showed that most TCR beta V segments appeared in productive rearrangements either about 87% or about 30% of the time, which broadly matched IMGT annotations. The presence/absence analyses assumed that sequencing depth was roughly uniform across donors, and that assumption may not be true. A further reported finding was that TCR beta sequences accurately predicted the HLA-A and HLA-B alleles for most subjects in the first cohort. In a later genetic analysis, a missense DCLRE1C variant was associated with V-gene and J-gene trimming of TCR beta chains, and the association was replicated in an independent cohort. In the study, around 150 TCR beta chains were listed as associated with cytomegalovirus. The sequencing pipeline was judged likely to have produced a cluster of highly shared sequence variants as a technical artifact. It was suggested by the authors that the approach could potentially be generalized to other disease states and immunological phenotypes. Several of the top co-occurrence clusters appeared to be linked to parvovirus B19, influenza, CMV and Epstein-Barr virus, according to a later analysis. Assigning TCR associations to individual alleles was difficult when HLA alleles, especially DR and DQ, strongly co-occurred. The classifier was reported to diagnose cytomegalovirus status with high specificity and sensitivity in both the original cohort and the validation cohort. Linkage disequilibrium might explain the correlated functional status among segregating V segments, but an unknown experimental factor could not be excluded. In vitro tests confirmed that three of the cytomegalovirus-associated TCR beta chains recognize cytomegalovirus antigens. This cohort had only TCR beta chains sequenced, and the lack of alpha or paired-chain data limited which features could be detected. A later analysis found that TCR association rates varied across HLA loci, with DRB1 alleles showing the most associated TCRs and HLA-C alleles the fewest. Because counts were too low, about 18 rarely observed V segments, including chromosome 9 orphons, were left out of the earlier analysis of some 600 of the donors.

Sequencing was done on a sample of PBMCs. This receptor was identified in a man aged 35 to 55 in good health and CMV-seronegative.

The CDR3 sequence is CASRQAAVNQPQHF. The nucleotides are TGTGCCAGCAGACAGGCCGCGGTAAATCAGCCCCAGCATTTT. This receptor chain uses TRBV6-5 and TRBJ1-5; the D gene is possibly TRBD1, with 5 bases matching. From a lookup of the germline V gene, CDR1 and CDR2 are MNHEY and SVGAGI. The V end loses 6 bases and the J end loses 4 bases, and a stretch of 13 bases separates them. From cysteine to phenylalanine, the CDR3 is 14 amino acids long. Only the CDR3 DNA stays, 42 bases, in frame from base 1.